The entry below gives a single T cell receptor (beta chain) sequence along with its context. The target antigen is unknown. Repertoires were generated with immunoSEQ multiplex PCR, while TCRdb's copy carries only in-frame clones and drops some. The sample carries 93,000 or so clones, over 70% recorded once. The source of the sample is a study of T cell responses to AZD1222 COVID-19 vaccine. Study summary: Pooling of second doses given at about 4 or about 12 weeks was done.

Findings of the study overall: The breadth and depth of Spike-specific TCRs increased once two AZD1222 doses had been given.

In germline, CDR1 is SGHTA, CDR2 FQGNSA. The length of the CDR3 is 14 residues. V was cut by 2 bases and J by 10 bases, with 17 bases left in between. This receptor was taken from an adult in good health. The chain is built from TRBV7-2 and TRBJ2-5; no firm D call. Sample: peripheral blood, taken on day 0 of AZD1222 vaccination. The CDR3, as DNA: TGTGCCAGCAGCTTACTAACCCCCGATACGGGCCAGTACTTC. This encodes CASSLLTPDTGQYF. Using reference TRBV7-2 and TRBJ2-5 for the parts outside the CDR3, the full variable domain is GAGVSQSPSNKVTEKGKDVELRCDPISGHTALYWYRQSLGQGLEFLIYFQGNSAPDKSGLPSDRFSAERTGGSVSTLTIQRTQQEDSAVYLCASSLLTPDTGQYFGPGTRLLVL.